The 5 T cell receptor beta chains in this list originate from one sample, sequenced in a study of cytotoxic CD8 clonotypes in ibrutinib-treated CLL. Data came from immunoSEQ multiplex PCR; TCRdb stores just in-frame clones and leaves some out. The sample holds roughly 63,000 clones, 57% seen once. Sequenced here: PBMCs, sampled after 12 months of ibrutinib treatment. These receptors originate from a human donor with chronic lymphocytic leukemia.

This sequence joins TRBV11-2 and TRBJ1-1, with TRBD1 identical over 7 bases. The CDR3 has 14 amino acids. From germline, CDR1 is SGHAT and CDR2 FQNNGV. The V segment lost 3 bases and the J segment 7 bases; nucleotides outside the gene matches: 8. DNA of the CDR3: TGTGCCAGCAGCTTGCAAATTACAGGGGTTGAAGCTTTCTTT. Its protein product is CASSLQITGVEAFF.

V is TRBV9 and J is TRBJ2-1; D unclear. Germline assignment: CDR1 SGDLS and CDR2 YYNGEE. The CDR3 has 15 amino acids. The V and J ends lost 0 bases and 2 bases respectively, with 9 bases between them. DNA of the CDR3: TGTGCCAGCAGCGTAGGAAGTCTGGCCTACAATGAGCAGTTCTTC. Translating gives CASSVGSLAYNEQFF.

The CDR3 loop reads CASRPGQGQETQYF. The CDR3 DNA sequence: TGTGCCAGCAGACCCGGACAGGGACAAGAGACCCAGTACTTC. The chain carries TRBV6-5 and TRBJ2-5, with 8 positions matching TRBD1. The germline V gene encodes CDR1 MNHEY and CDR2 SVGAGI. This CDR3 is 14 amino acids long. With 6 bases clipped from V and 2 bases from J, the junction kept 5 bases outside the gene matches.

The table lists this clone with a few counts. The J gene is TRBJ1-5, the V gene TRBV6-1; D ambiguous. V was shortened by 11 bases and J by 5 bases, with 13 bases between the two germline ends. Germline V gene data show CDR1 as MNHNS and CDR2 as SASEGT. There are 12 residues in the CDR3. The CDR3 sequence is CAHTNGYQPQHF. The CDR3 DNA is TGTGCCCATACCAACGGTTATCAGCCCCAGCATTTT.

This clone was recorded many times. The chain joins TRBV19 to TRBJ1-5; no clear D gene. The CDR3 extends over 13 amino acids. Trimming cost V 4 bases and J 3 bases, with 7 bases left between them. In germline, CDR1 is LNHDA, CDR2 SQIVND (reference sequence). CDR3 nucleotide sequence: TGTGCCAGTAGTAATATGGCCAATCAGCCCCAGCATTTT. Translating it yields CASSNMANQPQHF. Combining the CDR3 with reference TRBV19 and TRBJ1-5 gives the whole variable domain DGGITQSPKYLFRKEGQNVTLSCEQNLNHDAMYWYRQDPGQGLRLIYYSQIVNDFQKGDIAEGYSVSREKKESFPLTVTSAQKNPTAFYLCASSNMANQPQHFGDGTRLSIL.